The next 17 T cell receptor beta chains were all read from a single sample in a study of blood T cell repertoires in COVID-19. Assay: immunoSEQ multiplex PCR; the TCRdb copy retains only in-frame clones and omits some. The table records some 100,000 clones, 85% of them present only once. Sequenced sample: peripheral blood. The source of these receptors is a human donor in a cohort sampled during active COVID-19.

In this sample, this clone turned up a few times. The V call is TRBV19, the J call TRBJ2-7, with TRBD1 matching over 9 bases. This CDR3 has 14 amino acids. V was clipped by 6 bases and J by 5 bases; unmatched bases: 8. Per germline, CDR1 LNHDA and CDR2 SQIVND (reference sequence). CDR3 loop: CASSPPDRGNEQYF. CDR3 in DNA: TGTGCCAGTAGCCCCCCGGACAGGGGCAACGAGCAGTACTTC. Variable domain in full (rest from reference TRBV19 and TRBJ2-7): DGGITQSPKYLFRKEGQNVTLSCEQNLNHDAMYWYRQDPGQGLRLIYYSQIVNDFQKGDIAEGYSVSREKKESFPLTVTSAQKNPTAFYLCASSPPDRGNEQYFGPGTRLTVT.

Concerning this clone itself: Other DNA sequences in the sample encode the same CDR3. The genes are TRBV18 and TRBJ2-5; possibly TRBD1 for D (5 bases). The CDR3 sequence is 14 residues long. Trimming pared 1 base from V and 1 base from J, leaving 7 bases between. The germline V gene encodes CDR1 KGHSH and CDR2 LQKENI. The CDR3, as DNA: TGTGCCAGCTCACCACGGCAGGGCCAAGAGACCCAGTACTTC. Its protein product is CASSPRQGQETQYF.

The V and J genes are TRBV2 and TRBJ1-4; a weak D match, TRBD1 (5 bases). CDR1 is SNHLY and CDR2 is FYNNEI in the germline V gene. V dropped 5 bases and J dropped 4 bases, with 14 bases sitting between them. This CDR3 has 15 amino acids. The CDR3 DNA reads TGTGCCAGCAGTCTAGCCGGGACTAATAATGAAAAACTGTTTTTT. Amino acid sequence: CASSLAGTNNEKLFF.

CDR3 loop: CASSPRDRRLAKNIQYF. For the CDR3, the DNA is TGTGCCAGCAGCCCGCGGGACCGGCGGTTAGCCAAAAACATTCAGTACTTC. This rearrangement joins TRBV5-6 to TRBJ2-4; possible D gene TRBD2, 6 bases. V dropped 4 bases and J dropped 0 bases, with 17 bases sitting between them. Germline V gene data show CDR1 as SGHDT and CDR2 as YYEEEE. The CDR3 consists of 17 residues.

The chain is built from TRBV19 and TRBJ1-1; 7 bases are a match to TRBD1. Trimming removed 5 bases from V and 2 bases from J; junction bases left unmatched: 8. The CDR3 has 15 residues. The germline V gene has CDR1 LNHDA and CDR2 SQIVND (reference sequence). The CDR3 nucleotides read TGTGCCAGTAGTCCCACTCAGGGGGGAAACACTGAAGCTTTCTTT. Its translation is CASSPTQGGNTEAFF. Variable domain in full (rest from reference TRBV19 and TRBJ1-1): DGGITQSPKYLFRKEGQNVTLSCEQNLNHDAMYWYRQDPGQGLRLIYYSQIVNDFQKGDIAEGYSVSREKKESFPLTVTSAQKNPTAFYLCASSPTQGGNTEAFFGQGTRLTVV.

As regards this clone: Other DNA sequences in this sample translate to the same CDR3. This chain joins TRBV19 and TRBJ1-6, with 7 bases fitting TRBD1. Germline trimming cut 4 bases from V and 6 bases from J; bases unmatched to any gene: 6. Germline values: CDR1 LNHDA, CDR2 SQIVND (reference sequence). CDR3 length: 15 amino acids. This CDR3 is CASSTPGTANSPLHF. The CDR3 DNA follows: TGTGCCAGTAGTACCCCCGGGACAGCTAATTCACCCCTCCACTTT.

The chain combines TRBV19 with TRBJ2-2, with 8 bases identical to TRBD1. CDR1 and CDR2 from the germline V gene are LNHDA and SQIVND (reference sequence). The CDR3 runs to 15 residues. V lost 3 bases, J lost 6 bases, and 6 bases stayed unmatched. The CDR3 sequence is CASSISRGRAGELFF. The CDR3 coding sequence is TGTGCCAGTAGTATCAGCAGGGGGCGCGCCGGGGAGCTGTTTTTT. The full variable domain, in which reference TRBV19 and TRBJ2-2 provide the parts outside the CDR3, is DGGITQSPKYLFRKEGQNVTLSCEQNLNHDAMYWYRQDPGQGLRLIYYSQIVNDFQKGDIAEGYSVSREKKESFPLTVTSAQKNPTAFYLCASSISRGRAGELFFGEGSRLTVL.

The gene calls are TRBV27 and TRBJ1-1, with 8 bases aligning to TRBD1. The germline V gene encodes CDR1 MNHEY and CDR2 SMNVEV (reference sequence). The CDR3 has 13 residues. The V and J ends lost 3 bases and 10 bases, in that order; junction bases with no gene match: 7. The CDR3 DNA reads TGTGCCAGCAGTTTCGGACAGGGTGTTAGAGCTTTCTTT. Its translation is CASSFGQGVRAFF.

This CDR3 reads CAISGWTGGGGANVLTF. DNA for the CDR3: TGTGCCATCAGTGGGTGGACAGGGGGCGGTGGGGCCAACGTCCTGACTTTC. This chain connects TRBV10-3 to TRBJ2-6, with TRBD1 identical over 11 bases. Trimming removed 4 bases from V and 3 bases from J; junction bases left unmatched: 5. Germline V gives CDR1 ENHRY, CDR2 SYGVKD. This CDR3 comprises 17 residues.

V gene TRBV12-3 or TRBV12-4 combines with J gene TRBJ1-1; D remains unclear. CDR3 length: 12 residues. V lost 7 bases and J 2 bases, leaving 8 bases between the germline ends. The CDR3 sequence is CASKRVNTEAFF. The DNA of the CDR3 is TGTGCCAGCAAGAGGGTCAACACTGAAGCTTTCTTT.

The chain links TRBV27 to TRBJ1-2; 9 positions agree with TRBD1. Germline-derived CDR1 and CDR2 are MNHEY and SMNVEV (reference sequence). CDR3 length: 15 amino acids. V dropped 5 bases and J dropped 4; count of bases not matched to a gene: 8. The CDR3 here is CASSRTGGAGYGYTF. CDR3 DNA sequence: TGTGCCAGCAGTAGAACAGGGGGCGCGGGCTATGGCTACACCTTC.

The chain joins TRBV6-5 to TRBJ1-6, with a tentative D call TRBD1 (6 bases). CDR3 length: 13 amino acids. Germline-derived CDR1 and CDR2 are MNHEY and SVGAGI. V gave up 8 bases and J gave up 5 bases, with 10 bases separating them. DNA for the CDR3: TGTGCCAGCGGGACACGCGATAATTCACCCCTCCACTTT. Its translation is CASGTRDNSPLHF.

This chain joins TRBV5-1 and TRBJ1-1; 8 bases agree with TRBD1. V gave up 3 bases and J gave up 2 bases; unmatched junction bases: 12. The CDR3 has 17 residues. The germline V gene has CDR1 SGHRS and CDR2 YFSETQ. The CDR3 DNA sequence: TGCGCCAGCAGCTCCCGGACAGGGCTCGGCGAAAACACTGAAGCTTTCTTT. Translated: CASSSRTGLGENTEAFF.

The chain couples TRBV29-1 to TRBJ2-6, with TRBD1 as a possible D gene (6 bases). Trimming removed 7 bases from V and 2 bases from J, with 15 bases in between. The CDR3 is 15 amino acids. CDR1 and CDR2 (germline): SQVTM, ANQGSEA. The CDR3 coding sequence is TGCAGCGCCCGAGGGGGTATTACTGGGGCCAACGTCCTGACTTTC. Translated, it gives CSARGGITGANVLTF.

V gene TRBV5-1 combines with J gene TRBJ2-1; 7 bases map to TRBD1. V lost 2 bases to trimming and J lost 4 bases; unmatched junction nucleotides: 6. The CDR3 spans 15 residues. Per germline, CDR1 SGHRS and CDR2 YFSETQ. CDR3 sequence (DNA): TGCGCCAGCAGCTTAGGGGACAGCCCTTACAATGAGCAGTTCTTC. It yields the protein CASSLGDSPYNEQFF.

The rearrangement joins TRBV5-1 to TRBJ2-7, with TRBD1 as a possible D gene (6 bases). Germline lookup yields CDR1 SGHRS and CDR2 YFSETQ. The CDR3 is 13 residues long. V lost 6 bases to trimming and J lost 1 base, with 11 bases between them. The CDR3 sequence: CASTKTGSYEQYF. CDR3 DNA sequence: TGCGCCAGCACCAAGACAGGTTCCTACGAGCAGTACTTC.

The chain joins TRBV6-5 to TRBJ2-2, with D tentatively TRBD2 (6 bases). Germline lookup yields CDR1 MNHEY and CDR2 SVGAGI. The ends were cut back, 4 bases at V and 1 base at J, with 10 bases in the middle. This CDR3 is built from 15 residues. CDR3 in DNA: TGTGCCAGCAGTTGGGACTCCTTGAACACCGGGGAGCTGTTTTTT. Protein: CASSWDSLNTGELFF.